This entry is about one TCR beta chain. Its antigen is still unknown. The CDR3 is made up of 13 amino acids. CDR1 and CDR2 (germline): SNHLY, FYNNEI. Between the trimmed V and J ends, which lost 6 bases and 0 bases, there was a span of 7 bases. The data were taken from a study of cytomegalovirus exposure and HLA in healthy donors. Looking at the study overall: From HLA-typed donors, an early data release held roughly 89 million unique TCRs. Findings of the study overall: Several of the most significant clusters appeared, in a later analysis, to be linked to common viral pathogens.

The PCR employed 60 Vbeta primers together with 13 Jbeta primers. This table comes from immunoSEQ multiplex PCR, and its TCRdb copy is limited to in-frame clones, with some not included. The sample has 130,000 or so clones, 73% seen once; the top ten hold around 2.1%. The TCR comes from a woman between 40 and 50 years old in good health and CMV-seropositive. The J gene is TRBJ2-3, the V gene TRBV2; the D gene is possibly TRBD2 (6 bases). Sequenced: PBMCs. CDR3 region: CASRGTSTDTQYF. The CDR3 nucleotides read TGTGCCAGCAGAGGGACTAGCACAGATACGCAGTATTTT.